The 5 T cell receptor beta chains in this list originate from one sample, sequenced in a study of vaccination effects on CD4 cells after COVID-19. Their cognate antigens are unknown. Antigen-specific CD4+ T cells were expanded with viral peptide pools in the ViraFEST assay before sequencing. A 10-day culture period preceded the isolation of CD4+ T cells. Nucleocapsid antibodies stayed negative before and after vaccination, showing no earlier SARS-CoV-2 infection. TCRdb's copy holds only in-frame clones and misses some; the assay was immunoSEQ multiplex PCR. The repertoire holds some 68,000 clones, with about 80% as singletons. Sequencing used CD4+ T cells from PBMCs cultured with HCoV-OC43 spike peptides, obtained before COVID-19 vaccination. Subset denoted: HCoV-OC43 spike overlapping peptide pool stimulation. The receptors were gathered from a human donor who received a COVID-19 vaccine.

V is TRBV7-3 and J is TRBJ2-2; TRBD2 matches 11 bases. Trimming took 5 bases from V and 4 from J; bases not matched to a gene: 9. In germline, CDR1 is SGHTA, CDR2 FQGTGA. The CDR3 runs 17 residues. The CDR3 bases are TGTGCCAGCAGCCCCTTTAGCGGGGGGGCGGGCACCGGGGAGCTGTTTTTT. Protein product: CASSPFSGGAGTGELFF.

The chain links TRBV6-5 to TRBJ2-3; D call uncertain. V was shortened by 4 bases and J by 6 bases, with 8 bases between the two germline ends. The CDR3 is 12 amino acids. Looked up from germline, CDR1 is MNHEY and CDR2 is SVGAGI. CDR3 protein: CASSSFVDTQYF. The CDR3 coding sequence is TGTGCCAGCAGTTCGTTCGTGGATACGCAGTATTTT.

The rearrangement joins TRBV5-1 to TRBJ2-6; D gene uncertain. Germline V gene sequence: CDR1 SGHRS, CDR2 YFSETQ. V was clipped by 0 bases and J by 1 base, with 5 bases between them. The CDR3 is 15 residues long. CDR3 sequence: CASSLDGSGANVLTF. DNA of the CDR3: TGCGCCAGCAGCTTGGACGGGTCTGGGGCCAACGTCCTGACTTTC.

This clone showed up just once. V gene TRBV4-1 combines with J gene TRBJ1-2, with TRBD1 identical over 11 bases. Germline CDR1 MGHRA, CDR2 YSYEKL. This CDR3 is 17 amino acids long. Trimming took 4 bases from V and 4 from J; bases not matched to a gene: 11. CDR3 in amino acids: CASSPSRDRGSPYGYTF. The CDR3 nucleotides are TGCGCCAGCAGCCCGTCCCGGGACAGGGGGTCGCCCTATGGCTACACCTTC.

This chain joins TRBV7-8 and TRBJ2-3; D call uncertain. The germline V gene encodes CDR1 SGHVS and CDR2 FQNEAQ. The CDR3 loop spans 13 amino acids. V lost 0 bases and J lost 7, with 8 bases in between. CDR3 coding DNA: TGTGCCAGCAGCTTAGCGAGTTTGAATACGCAGTATTTT. This sequence encodes CASSLASLNTQYF.